This section outlines one TCR beta chain sequence together with its context. The antigen it recognizes is unknown. Base quality data are lacking; no much larger clone is found one base away. The donors were included in the validation cohort of over a hundred subjects, a group kept apart from the 666-subject first cohort. The sample comes from a study of cytomegalovirus exposure and HLA in healthy donors (dated by TCRdb to about 2017). Looking at the study overall: A later analysis indicated that the 90 to 150 validation repertoires were generated on the platform also employed for the 720 or so repertoires of the first cohort. The aim of the study was to test whether cataloging public T cell receptors could identify signatures of past pathogen exposure. Besides the first cohort of 500 to 700 subjects, a separate validation cohort made up of over 95 different subjects was used. To predict cytomegalovirus infection status, the study brought together high-throughput TCR immunosequencing, statistical association of individual TCRs with disease status, and machine learning.

The method behind the library was the immunoSEQ multiplex PCR assay. As for the original processing: To diagnose cytomegalovirus status from the catalog of TCR beta chain sequences, a statistical classification framework was built. The clones in this table, taken by TCRdb from immuneACCESS, are in-frame only. Not every clone is retained; where verified, under half of the shortfall comes from an unresolved V gene, and the cause of the rest is unknown. That table gives V, J and clone size, and the DNA gave D and trimming. This sample lists approximately 160,000 clones; 70% to 90% were detected once. The top ten hold roughly 6% of the sample. On the study overall, not on this receptor specifically: The study gave a list of some 150 TCR beta chains associated with cytomegalovirus. A later analysis lacked HLA typing for the validation cohort, so it scored co-occurrence in that cohort across all 110 or so repertoires. In vitro tests confirmed that three of the cytomegalovirus-associated TCR beta chains recognize cytomegalovirus antigens. Most TCR sequences were seen in very few donors, while some public TCRs were found in many individuals. In both the original and validation cohorts, the classifier was reported to diagnose cytomegalovirus status with high specificity and sensitivity. Subsequent analysis determined that TCRs grouped into clusters in the first cohort also showed a tendency toward co-occurrence across the approximately 120 validation repertoires, and roughly 95% of cluster scores exceeded 0. It was suggested by the authors that the approach could potentially be generalized to other disease states and immunological phenotypes.

The cysteine opens and the phenylalanine closes a CDR3 of 11 amino acids. Only the CDR3 part of the read is kept: 33 bases, read in frame from the first base. The junction shows trimming of 8 bases on V and 6 bases on J, plus 11 bases between the germline ends. The germline V gene specifies SQVTM as CDR1 and ANQGSEA as CDR2. The sequenced sample was PBMCs. The chain joins TRBV29-1 to TRBJ2-1; the D gene cannot be resolved reliably. The receptor was isolated from a woman aged 30 to 39 in good health and CMV-seronegative. The CDR3: CSPPRVNEQFF. The nucleotide sequence reads as follows: TGCAGCCCCCCTCGGGTCAATGAGCAGTTCTTC.